The T cell receptor beta chain under discussion was sequenced for a study of cytomegalovirus exposure and HLA in healthy donors. Study-wide background: Among roughly 180 million T cells, an earlier analysis found 117 million unique TCR beta sequences. Whole-study results and caveats: Cytomegalovirus status was reportedly diagnosed by the classifier with high specificity and sensitivity. Later genetic work tied a missense DCLRE1C variant to beta-chain V and J trimming.

CDR1 SGHRS and CDR2 YFSETQ come from the germline V gene. The CDR3 is made up of 15 amino acids. J gave up 2 bases and V 3 bases, and 4 bases lay outside the gene matches. PCR employed 60 Vbeta and 13 Jbeta primers. This table comes from immunoSEQ multiplex PCR, and its TCRdb copy is limited to in-frame clones, with some not included. The sample holds around 180,000 clones, approximately 80% seen once. This clone was found once. Its target is not known. Sequencing was performed on PBMCs. This TCR came from a woman aged 45-59 years in good health and CMV-seronegative. V is TRBV5-1 and J is TRBJ1-3; 8 bases fit TRBD1. CDR3 sequence reads: CASSWTGITGNTIYF. CDR3 bases: TGCGCCAGCAGCTGGACAGGGATCACTGGAAACACCATATATTTT.